Described below is a single TCR beta chain sequence and its context. Antigen specificity is unknown. Documented time point: week 5, during vaccination. The vaccine gave 300 ug of a 20-mer mutant IDH1 peptide subcutaneously per dose. V lost 6 bases, J lost 10 bases, and 9 bases stayed unmatched. The CDR3 consists of 14 residues. Germline assignment: CDR1 KGHSH and CDR2 LQKENI. This sample is part of a study of a mutant IDH1 vaccine in newly diagnosed glioma. Study-level information: The patients received vaccinations eight times, in weeks 1, 3, 5, 7, 11, 15, 19 and 23. The first vaccination came 4-6 weeks after radiotherapy alone, or with temozolomide cycles. Patients previously underwent radiotherapy, temozolomide, or both, and most underwent both. Findings and limits, study-wide: There seemed to be no relation between pseudoprogression and changes in top peripheral T cell clonotypes.

Clones were sequenced by immunoSEQ multiplex PCR, and TCRdb holds only the in-frame ones, with some missing. In the table there are 45,000 to 60,000 clones, roughly 78% of which are singletons. The sample here was PBMCs, taken from a glioma patient whose treatment included an IDH1 peptide vaccine. The rearrangement uses TRBV18 and TRBJ1-2; 12 nucleotides agree with TRBD1. This TCR was sampled from a man aged 50-60 years with glioma. The DNA of the CDR3 is TGTGCCAGCTCCGGGGGGACAGGGGGCTTCGACTACACCTTC. Translation: CASSGGTGGFDYTF.